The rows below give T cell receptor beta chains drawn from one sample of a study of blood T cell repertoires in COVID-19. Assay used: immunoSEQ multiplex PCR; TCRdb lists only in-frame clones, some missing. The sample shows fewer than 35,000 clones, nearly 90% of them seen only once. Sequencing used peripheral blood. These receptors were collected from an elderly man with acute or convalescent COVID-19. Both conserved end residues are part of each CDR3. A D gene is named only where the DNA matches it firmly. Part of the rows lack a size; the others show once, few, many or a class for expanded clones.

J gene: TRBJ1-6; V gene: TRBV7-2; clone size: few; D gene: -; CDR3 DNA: TGTGCCAGCAGCTTACCCACAGTGGGCTTACCCCTCCACTTT; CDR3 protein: CASSLPTVGLPLHF
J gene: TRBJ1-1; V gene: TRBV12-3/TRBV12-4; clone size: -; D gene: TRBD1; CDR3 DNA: TGTGCCAGCAGGGGACAGGTGAACACTGAAGCTTTCTTT; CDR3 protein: CASRGQVNTEAFF
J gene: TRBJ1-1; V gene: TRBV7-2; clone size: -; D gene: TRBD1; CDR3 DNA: TGTGCCAGCAGCTTCCAGGGGGTGCCTGAAGCTTTCTTT; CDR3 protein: CASSFQGVPEAFF
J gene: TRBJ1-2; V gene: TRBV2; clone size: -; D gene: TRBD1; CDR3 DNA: TGTGCCAGCAGTAAAGACAGGGCCTCCTATGGCTACACCTTC; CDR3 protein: CASSKDRASYGYTF
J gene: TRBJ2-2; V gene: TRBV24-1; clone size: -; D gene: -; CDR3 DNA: TGTGCCACCAGTGACCGGACATACACCGGGGAGCTGTTTTTT; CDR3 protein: CATSDRTYTGELFF
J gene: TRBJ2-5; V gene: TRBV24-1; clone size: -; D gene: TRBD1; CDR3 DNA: TGTGCCACCAGTGACGTAGGGACAGGGGAAGAAGAGACCCAGTACTTC; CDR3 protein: CATSDVGTGEEETQYF
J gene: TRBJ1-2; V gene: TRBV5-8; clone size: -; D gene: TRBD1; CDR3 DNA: TGTGCCAGCAGCGTGACCGGGACAGCTCTTAACTATGGCTACACCTTC; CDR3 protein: CASSVTGTALNYGYTF
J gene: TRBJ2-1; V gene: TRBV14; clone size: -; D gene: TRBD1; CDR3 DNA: TGTGCCAGCAGCCGAGGGTGGGGGACAGGGAACTACAATGAGCAGTTCTTC; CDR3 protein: CASSRGWGTGNYNEQFF
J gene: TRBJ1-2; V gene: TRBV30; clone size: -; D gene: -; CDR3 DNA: TGTGCCTGGAGTGTACACGGCACGGGAGGCTACACCTTC; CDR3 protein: CAWSVHGTGGYTF
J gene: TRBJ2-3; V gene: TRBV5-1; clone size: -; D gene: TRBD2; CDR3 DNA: TGCGCCAGCAGCCCCGGACTAGCGTTCGCCACAGATACGCAGTATTTT; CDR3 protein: CASSPGLAFATDTQYF
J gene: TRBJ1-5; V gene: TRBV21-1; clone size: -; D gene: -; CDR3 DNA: TGTGCCAGCAGCAAAATCGAACCAGGGGATCGGCGGCCCCAGCATTTT; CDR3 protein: CASSKIEPGDRRPQHF
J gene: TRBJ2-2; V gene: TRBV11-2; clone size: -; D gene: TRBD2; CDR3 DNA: TGTGCCAGCAGCGTCGCGGGAGCGGGTCACGGGGAGCTGTTTTTT; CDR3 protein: CASSVAGAGHGELFF
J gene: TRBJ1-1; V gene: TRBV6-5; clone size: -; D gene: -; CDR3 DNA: TGTGCCAGCAGCCTTACAGACCCCCGGGGGGGTGAAGCTTTCTTT; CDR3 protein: CASSLTDPRGGEAFF
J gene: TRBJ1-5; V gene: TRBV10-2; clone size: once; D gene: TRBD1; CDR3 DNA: TGCGCCAGCCTACAGGGGGCAGGTCAGCCCCAGCATTTT; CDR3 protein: CASLQGAGQPQHF
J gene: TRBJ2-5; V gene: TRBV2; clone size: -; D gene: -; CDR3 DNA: TGTGCCAGCAGCCACAACAGGGAAGAGACCCAGTACTTC; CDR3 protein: CASSHNREETQYF
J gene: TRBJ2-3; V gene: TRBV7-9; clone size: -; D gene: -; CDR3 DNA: TGTGCCAGCAGCCCACGGACACCTAGCACAGATACGCAGTATTTT; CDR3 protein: CASSPRTPSTDTQYF
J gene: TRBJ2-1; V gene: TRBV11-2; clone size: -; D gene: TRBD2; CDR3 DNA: TGTGCCAGCAGCACCGGTTATTCGGGGGGTGAGCAGTTCTTC; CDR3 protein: CASSTGYSGGEQFF